This T cell receptor (beta chain) stems from a study of cytomegalovirus exposure and HLA in healthy donors. CDR3 size: 16 residues. V dropped 3 bases and J dropped 0 bases, with 14 bases sitting between them. Germline values: CDR1 LNHNV, CDR2 YYDKDF (reference sequence). Regarding the study as a whole: One later analysis, an examination of the 120 validation repertoires, found that first-cohort TCR clusters tended to co-occur in them. The classifier reportedly diagnosed cytomegalovirus status with high specificity and sensitivity. In vitro testing confirmed a few CMV-associated chains as specific for CMV antigens. TCR beta chains numbering some 160 were designated cytomegalovirus-associated.

This table comes from immunoSEQ multiplex PCR, and its TCRdb copy is limited to in-frame clones, with some not included. The profile shows 120,000 or so clones, 70% to 90% of them singletons. Details on this clone: Its antigen is still unknown.

The TCR was taken from a woman aged 25-40 years in good health and CMV-seronegative. Source material: PBMCs. The J gene is TRBJ1-2, the V gene TRBV15; D gene unclear. Written as DNA, the CDR3 is TGTGCCACCAGCAGCAGGCGGGTCGGTACTAACTATGGCTACACCTTC. The encoded protein is CATSSRRVGTNYGYTF.